Below, 5 T cell receptor beta chains from the same sample are listed, as sequenced in a study of blood T cells in healthy people across ages. A J-beta primer mix and a sample-barcoded 5' primer were used in a second PCR of about 7 to 12 cycles. Each CDR3 protein is one row after TCRdb ran MiXCR on the 5' RACE reads. The top ten hold around 25% of the sample, which has hundreds of thousands of distinct CDR3 sequences, roughly 56% seen once. Sample: blood. These receptors all stem from a man aged 35-49 years in good health.

This clonotype appeared a few times. The chain joins TRBV6-2 or TRBV6-3 to TRBJ2-7, with 7 bases matching TRBD2. V trimming: 2 bases; J trimming: 5 bases; junction bases outside the gene matches: 9. The length of the CDR3 is 15 residues. Germline-derived CDR1 and CDR2 are MNHEY and SVGEGT. The CDR3 DNA sequence: TGTGCCAGCAGTTACGGGAGGGGTGCCCCCAACGAGCAGTACTTC. Translated: CASSYGRGAPNEQYF.

Points on this clonotype: The junction does not match germline at one end; this may be a read error. The rearrangement links TRBV12-3 or TRBV12-4 to TRBJ2-7; 14 bases map to TRBD2. The J call may be incorrect, as the DNA end agrees better with TRBJ2-5. The CDR3 totals 15 residues. The CDR3 sequence: CACSPGLAGEATQYF. CDR3 coding DNA: TGTGCCTGCAGTCCGGGACTAGCGGGGGAGGCGACCCAGTACTTC.

This chain connects TRBV28 to TRBJ1-5; TRBD1 matches 8 bases. V trimming: 5 bases; J trimming: 6 bases; junction bases outside the gene matches: 12. Germline V gene sequence: CDR1 MDHEN, CDR2 SYDVKM. This CDR3 is 16 amino acids long. CDR3 DNA sequence: TGTGCCAGCAGTATTAGAGGGGCAGGGGGCGGTCAGCCCCAGCATTTT. Amino acids: CASSIRGAGGGQPQHF.

In its sample, this clonotype was seen a few times. The chain has TRBV27 and TRBJ2-3, with a possible D match to TRBD2 (5 bases). Trimming left V 8 bases short and J 0 bases short, with 18 bases between. This CDR3 has 16 residues. Per germline, CDR1 MNHEY and CDR2 SMNVEV (reference sequence). CDR3 in amino acids: CASERRRSGSTDTQYF. CDR3 in DNA: TGTGCCAGCGAAAGGAGGAGGAGCGGAAGCACAGATACGCAGTATTTT.

This rearrangement joins TRBV5-5 to TRBJ2-4; a possible D gene is TRBD1 (5 bases). Trimming cost V 2 bases and J 12 bases, with 15 bases left between them. The germline gives CDR1 SGHKS, CDR2 YYEKEE (reference sequence). CDR3 length equals 13 residues. CDR3 bases: TGTGCCAGCAGCTTATCTAGACAGCACTCTCAGTACTTC. It is translated as CASSLSRQHSQYF.